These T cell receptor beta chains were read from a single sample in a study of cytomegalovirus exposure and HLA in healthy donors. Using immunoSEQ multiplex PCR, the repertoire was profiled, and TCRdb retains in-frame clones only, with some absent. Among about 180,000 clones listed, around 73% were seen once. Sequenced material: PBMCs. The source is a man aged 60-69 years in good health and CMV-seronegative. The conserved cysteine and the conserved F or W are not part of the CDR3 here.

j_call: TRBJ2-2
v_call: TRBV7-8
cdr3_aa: ASSRFGSGRGQNTGELF

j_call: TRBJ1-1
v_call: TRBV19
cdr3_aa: ASSRGFMNTEAF

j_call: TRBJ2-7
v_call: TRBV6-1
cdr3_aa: ASSEASGTGAHEQY

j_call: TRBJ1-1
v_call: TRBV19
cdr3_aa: ASSAIDGEGTEAF

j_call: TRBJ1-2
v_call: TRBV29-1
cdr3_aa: SVNLGGIYYGYP

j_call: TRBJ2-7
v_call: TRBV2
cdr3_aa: ASQERERYEQY

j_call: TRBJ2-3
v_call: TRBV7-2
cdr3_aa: ASSRLAGGPDTQY

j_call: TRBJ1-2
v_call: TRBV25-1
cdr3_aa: ASSATYPGQGNYGYT

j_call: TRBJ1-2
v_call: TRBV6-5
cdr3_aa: ASRAGGGYT

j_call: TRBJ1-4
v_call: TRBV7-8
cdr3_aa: ASSAQADEKLF

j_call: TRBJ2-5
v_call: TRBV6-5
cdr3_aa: ASSYLGTAGGTQY

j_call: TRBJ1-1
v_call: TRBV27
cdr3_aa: ASSRGSVGGYTEAF

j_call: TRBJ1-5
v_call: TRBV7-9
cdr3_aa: ASSLGRGMDSNQPQH

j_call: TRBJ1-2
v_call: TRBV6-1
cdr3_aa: ASSGVHLDRGHGYT

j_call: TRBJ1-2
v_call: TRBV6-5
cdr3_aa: ASSYYRGRGYGYT

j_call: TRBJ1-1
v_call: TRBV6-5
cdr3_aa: ASSLGAGLLQEAF

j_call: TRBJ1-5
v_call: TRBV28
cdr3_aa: ASSSIYGTGPTIGNQPQH

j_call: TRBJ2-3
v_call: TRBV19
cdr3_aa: ASSQGTDTQY

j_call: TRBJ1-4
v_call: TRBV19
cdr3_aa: ASSTIGTLSEKLF

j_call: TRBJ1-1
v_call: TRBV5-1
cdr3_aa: ASSLDGQGTEAF

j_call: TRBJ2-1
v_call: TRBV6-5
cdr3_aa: ASRRGRFDEQF

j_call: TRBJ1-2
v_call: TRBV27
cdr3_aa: ASSLSAGTENYGYT

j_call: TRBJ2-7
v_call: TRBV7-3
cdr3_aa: ASSLTLRGEQY

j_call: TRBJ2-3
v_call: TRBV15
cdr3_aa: ATSRTRTEGNTQY

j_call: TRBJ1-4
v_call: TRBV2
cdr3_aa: ASRGAVEKLF

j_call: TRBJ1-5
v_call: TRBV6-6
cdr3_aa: ASRTGGLNQPQH

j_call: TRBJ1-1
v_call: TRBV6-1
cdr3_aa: ASSGYRGQAEAF